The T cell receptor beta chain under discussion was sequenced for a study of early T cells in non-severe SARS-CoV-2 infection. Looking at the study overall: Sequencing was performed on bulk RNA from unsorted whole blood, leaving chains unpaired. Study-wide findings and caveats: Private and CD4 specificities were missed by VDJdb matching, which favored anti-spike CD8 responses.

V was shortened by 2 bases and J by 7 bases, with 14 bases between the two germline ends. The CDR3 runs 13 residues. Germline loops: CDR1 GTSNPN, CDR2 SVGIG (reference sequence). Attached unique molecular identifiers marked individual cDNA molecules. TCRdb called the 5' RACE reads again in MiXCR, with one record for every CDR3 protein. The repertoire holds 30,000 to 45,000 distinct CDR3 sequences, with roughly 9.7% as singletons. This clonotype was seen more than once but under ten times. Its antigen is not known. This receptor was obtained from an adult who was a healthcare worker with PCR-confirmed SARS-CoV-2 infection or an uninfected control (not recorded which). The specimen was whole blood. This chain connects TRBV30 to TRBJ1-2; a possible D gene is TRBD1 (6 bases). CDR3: CAWSPNRDTGYTF. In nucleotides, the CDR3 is TGTGCCTGGAGTCCAAACCGGGACACTGGCTACACCTTC.